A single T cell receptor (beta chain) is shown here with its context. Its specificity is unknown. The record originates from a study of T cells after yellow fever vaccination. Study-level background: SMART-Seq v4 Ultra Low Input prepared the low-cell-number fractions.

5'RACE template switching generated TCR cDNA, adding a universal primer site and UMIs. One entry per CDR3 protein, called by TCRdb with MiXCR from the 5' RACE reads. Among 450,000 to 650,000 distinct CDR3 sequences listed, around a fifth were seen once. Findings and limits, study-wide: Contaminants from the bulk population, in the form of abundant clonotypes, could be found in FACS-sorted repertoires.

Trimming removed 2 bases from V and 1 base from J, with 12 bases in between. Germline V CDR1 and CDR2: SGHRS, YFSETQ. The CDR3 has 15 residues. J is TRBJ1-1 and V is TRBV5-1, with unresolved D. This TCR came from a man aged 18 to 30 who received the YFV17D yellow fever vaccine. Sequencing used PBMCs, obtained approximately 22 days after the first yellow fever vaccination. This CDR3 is CASSLAGVENTEAFF. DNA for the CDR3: TGCGCCAGCAGCTTAGCCGGAGTGGAGAACACTGAAGCTTTCTTT.